This entry concerns a single TCR beta chain. The CDR3 has 15 residues. V dropped 0 bases and J dropped 5 bases, with 14 bases sitting between them. CDR1 and CDR2 (germline): SGDLS, YYNGEE. Only in-frame clones appear in the TCRdb table, and some are missing; sequencing was by immunoSEQ multiplex PCR. Of 94,000 or so clones in the sample, roughly 96% were seen once. This record comes from a study of siplizumab effects on memory and regulatory T cells. The chain joins TRBV9 to TRBJ1-1; possibly TRBD1 for D (5 bases). The TCR originated in a human donor in good health. The sequencing input was naive CD4+ T cells sorted from blood. Here the CDR3 reads CASSVVEQGNTEAFF. The CDR3 region has the DNA TGTGCCAGCAGCGTAGTAGAGCAGGGAAATACTGAAGCTTTCTTT.